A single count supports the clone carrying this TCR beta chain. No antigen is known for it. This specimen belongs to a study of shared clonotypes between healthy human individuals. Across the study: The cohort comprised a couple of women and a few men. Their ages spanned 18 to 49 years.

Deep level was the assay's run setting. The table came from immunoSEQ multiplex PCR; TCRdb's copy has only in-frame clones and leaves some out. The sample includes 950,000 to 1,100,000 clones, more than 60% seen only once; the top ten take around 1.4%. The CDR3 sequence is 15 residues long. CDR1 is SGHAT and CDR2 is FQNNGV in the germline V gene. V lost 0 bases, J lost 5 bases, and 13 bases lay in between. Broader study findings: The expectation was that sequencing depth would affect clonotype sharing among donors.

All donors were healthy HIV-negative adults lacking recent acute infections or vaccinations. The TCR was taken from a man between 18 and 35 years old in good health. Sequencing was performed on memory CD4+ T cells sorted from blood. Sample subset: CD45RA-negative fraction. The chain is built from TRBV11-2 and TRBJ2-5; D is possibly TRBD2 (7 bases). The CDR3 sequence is CASSLDQAGAETQYF. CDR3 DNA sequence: TGTGCCAGCAGCTTAGATCAGGCGGGGGCGGAGACCCAGTACTTC.